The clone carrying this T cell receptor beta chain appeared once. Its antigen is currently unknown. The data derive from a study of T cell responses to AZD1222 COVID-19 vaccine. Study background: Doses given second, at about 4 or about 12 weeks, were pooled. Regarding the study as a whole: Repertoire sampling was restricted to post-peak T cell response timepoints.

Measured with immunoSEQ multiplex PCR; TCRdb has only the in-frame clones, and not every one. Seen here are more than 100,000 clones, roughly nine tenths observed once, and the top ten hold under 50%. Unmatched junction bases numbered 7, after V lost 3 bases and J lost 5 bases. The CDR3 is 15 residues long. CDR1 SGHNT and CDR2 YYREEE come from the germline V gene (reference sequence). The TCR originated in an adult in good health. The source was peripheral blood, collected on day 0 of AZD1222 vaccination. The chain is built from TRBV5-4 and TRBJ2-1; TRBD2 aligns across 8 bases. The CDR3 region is CASSSSGLGNNEQFF. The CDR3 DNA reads TGTGCCAGCAGCTCTTCGGGACTAGGAAACAATGAGCAGTTCTTC.